The following is a T cell receptor beta chain sequence with its context. Its antigen is currently unknown. This sample also contains other DNA sequences that code for the same CDR3. The sample belongs to a study of beta chain features in type 1 diabetes. Points from the study as a whole: Shorter TCRB CDR3s, moderately but significantly so, marked every one of the four CD4+ subsets in Type 1 diabetes patients. Within the patient group, naive, central memory and Treg TCRB repertoires appeared more similar to each other than within healthy donors.

As every portion of the isolated RNA was reverse transcribed, the sequencing read expressed TCRB transcripts. The method was immunoSEQ multiplex PCR; TCRdb's version includes in-frame clones alone and lacks a portion of them. The data hold hundreds of thousands of clones, with about an eighth observed a single time. The CDR3 has 15 amino acids. Trimming stripped 2 bases from V and 1 base from J, with 11 bases between. Germline assignment: CDR1 KGHSH and CDR2 LQKENI. Every participating donor gave one draw, a heparinised blood sample averaging around 100 mL. Cells sorted by CD45RO/CCR7/CD25/CD127/CD95/CD27 comprised CD4+ naive, central memory, regulatory and stem cell-like memory cells.

The source material was naive CD4+ T cells from blood. The chain carries TRBV18 and TRBJ1-2; D perhaps matches TRBD1 (6 bases). The TCR comes from a man in his late teens or twenties with type 1 diabetes. CDR3 sequence: CASSPTGQINYGYTF. For the CDR3, the DNA is TGTGCCAGCTCACCAACCGGACAGATTAACTATGGCTACACCTTC.